The clone carrying this T cell receptor (beta chain) was seen repeatedly, ten times or more. Its antigen is not known. Germline and junction disagree at one end, which may indicate a read error. Primers used in a second PCR of about 6 to 11 cycles were a sample-barcoded 5' primer and a J-beta primer mix. TCRdb re-called the 5' RACE reads with MiXCR, one entry per CDR3 protein. Altogether 720,000 or so distinct CDR3 sequences are present, 35% to 50% being singletons, with the ten largest covering 25% to 35%. This record comes from a study of blood T cells in healthy people across ages. Broader study findings: Not knowing donor CMV status may have confounded expanded clonotype changes. Diversity of TCR beta per million T cells declined in a roughly linear way with age.

This CDR3 has 11 residues. Germline V gives CDR1 LGHNA, CDR2 YSLEER. V usage is TRBV4-3 and J usage is TRBJ2-5; D call uncertain. The TCR sequence derives from a man at least 80 years old in good health. Sequencing used blood. CDR3 sequence reads: CASRHGETQYF. The CDR3 nucleotides read TGCGCCAGCCGCCACGGAGAGACCCAGTACTTC.